This T cell receptor beta chain appears in the sequencing data of a study of T cells expressing NK-cell markers. TCRdb reprocessed the 5' RACE reads and stores each CDR3 protein as one record, lacking DNA. The repertoire table contains 250,000 or so distinct CDR3 sequences. The CDR3 length is 15 residues. Germline V CDR1 and CDR2: SGHRS, YFSETQ. Source material: blood T cells: a sorted CD56 or NKG2C T cell subset, CD4+ or CD8+ T cells, or bulk PBMC T cells (not recorded which). This sequence joins TRBV5-1 and TRBJ2-1; TCRdb outputs TRBD1, but without DNA this stays unchecked. This sequence originates from a woman between 18 and 70 years old in good health. CDR3 region: CASSPTPGPYNEQFF. Using reference TRBV5-1 and TRBJ2-1 for the parts outside the CDR3, the full variable domain is KAGVTQTPRYLIKTRGQQVTLSCSPISGHRSVSWYQQTPGQGLQFLFEYFSETQRNKGNFPGRFSGRQFSNSRSEMNVSTLELGDSALYLCASSPTPGPYNEQFFGPGTRLTVL.